Following are 18 T cell receptor beta chains from one sample sequenced in a study of T cells after yellow fever vaccination. TCRdb reprocessed the 5' RACE reads with MiXCR, giving one entry per CDR3 protein. The repertoire holds 450,000 to 600,000 distinct CDR3 sequences, with approximately 13% as singletons. The sample consisted of PBMCs, taken on the day of the yellow fever booster vaccination. The receptors were sampled from a man younger than 40 who received the YFV17D yellow fever vaccine.

There are many counts of this clonotype. This sequence joins TRBV5-1 and TRBJ2-7; D is unresolved. Germline CDR1 and CDR2: SGHRS and YFSETQ. Trimming stripped 0 bases from V and 1 base from J, with 5 bases between. The CDR3 runs to 13 residues. The CDR3 coding sequence is TGCGCCAGCAGCTTGGGCAGATCCTACGAGCAGTACTTC. Amino acids: CASSLGRSYEQYF.

This clonotype appeared a few times. V usage is TRBV6-5 and J usage is TRBJ2-7, with 11 bases that match TRBD1. CDR1 is MNHEY and CDR2 is SVGAGI in the germline V gene. The CDR3 totals 14 residues. With 4 bases clipped from V and 7 bases from J, the junction kept 6 bases outside the gene matches. The CDR3 DNA is TGTGCCAGCAGTTCAACCGGGACAGGGGGGGAGCAGTACTTC. This encodes CASSSTGTGGEQYF.

The chain combines TRBV12-5 with TRBJ2-1, with a possible D match to TRBD2 (6 bases). CDR3 length: 17 amino acids. CDR1 and CDR2 (germline): LGHNT, FRNRAP. The ends were cut back, 0 bases at V and 9 bases at J, with 21 bases in the middle. The CDR3 coding sequence is TGTGCTAGTGGTTTGGTACGGAGCGGGTTCCCATCGGGTGAGCAGTTCTTC. Translation: CASGLVRSGFPSGEQFF.

The V call is TRBV5-6, the J call TRBJ2-5; 7 positions match TRBD2. This CDR3 is 14 amino acids long. CDR1 and CDR2 (germline): SGHDT, YYEEEE. The V segment lost 4 bases and the J segment 5 bases; nucleotides outside the gene matches: 8. As DNA, the CDR3 is TGTGCCAGCAGCAGGCTAGCGGTTCGGGAGACCCAGTACTTC. As protein: CASSRLAVRETQYF.

This clonotype occurred a few times. The chain couples TRBV20-1 to TRBJ2-7; D is ambiguous. The V gene's germline CDR1 is DFQATT and CDR2 SNEGSKA (reference sequence). The CDR3 is 13 amino acids. V was pared by 3 bases and J by 5 bases, with 14 bases between. The CDR3 reads CSASLRRVDEQYF. CDR3 in DNA: TGCAGTGCTAGTCTAAGGCGAGTCGACGAGCAGTACTTC.

The V gene is TRBV24-1, the J gene TRBJ2-1; maybe TRBD1 (5 bases). From germline, CDR1 is KGHDR and CDR2 SFDVKD. Trimming pared 3 bases from V and 10 bases from J, leaving 12 bases between. This CDR3 contains 13 residues. The CDR3: CATSDTQGGEQFF. As DNA, the CDR3 is TGTGCCACCAGTGATACTCAGGGTGGCGAGCAGTTCTTC.

This clonotype was seen a handful of times. The chain links TRBV7-2 to TRBJ2-5; maybe TRBD2 (6 bases). This CDR3 has 12 residues. Germline V lookup: CDR1 SGHTA, CDR2 FQGNSA. The germline V and J ends were trimmed by 3 bases and 6 bases, with 8 bases remaining between them. The DNA for the CDR3 is TGTGCCAGCAGCTTTGCGGGAAAGACCCAGTACTTC. Its protein is CASSFAGKTQYF.

This clonotype has a count of ten or more. V gene TRBV6-2 or TRBV6-3 combines with J gene TRBJ2-2; D perhaps matches TRBD1 (5 bases). V lost 6 bases, J lost 3 bases, and 11 bases lay in between. The CDR3 runs 14 residues. Germline CDR1 and CDR2: MNHEY and SVGEGT. CDR3 residues: CASRLTGYTGELFF. The CDR3, as DNA: TGTGCCAGCAGACTCACAGGATACACCGGGGAGCTGTTTTTT.

Details on this clonotype: A much larger clone lies a single base off, so this may be a read error. This chain joins TRBV12-3 or TRBV12-4 and TRBJ2-7; TRBD1 agrees at 12 bases. CDR3 length: 15 amino acids. CDR3 protein: CASSPRGQGAFELYF. The CDR3 bases are TGTGCCAGCAGTCCCCGGGGACAGGGGGCTTTCGAGCTGTACTTC.

This clonotype was seen a few times. The CDR3 DNA reads TGTGCCACCAGTGATCGGGGACACCAAGAGACCCAGTACTTC. Protein: CATSDRGHQETQYF. The rearrangement uses TRBV24-1 and TRBJ2-5, with D tentatively TRBD1 or TRBD2 (5 bases each). V lost 3 bases, J lost 0 bases, and 7 bases lay in between. Germline V CDR1 and CDR2: KGHDR, SFDVKD. This CDR3 spans 14 amino acids.

This clonotype came up a few times. The chain is built from TRBV19 and TRBJ2-2; D is unclear. Germline values: CDR1 LNHDA, CDR2 SQIVND (reference sequence). V was cut by 5 bases and J by 8 bases, with 15 bases left in between. The CDR3 is 14 amino acids. The CDR3 spells CASSYGRLPGELFF. CDR3 sequence (DNA): TGTGCCAGTAGTTACGGACGTCTCCCAGGGGAGCTGTTTTTT.

The table lists this clonotype with a few counts. The CDR3 region is CASSVSRGYNEQFF. The DNA of the CDR3 is TGTGCCAGCAGCGTGTCACGGGGGTACAATGAGCAGTTCTTC. The V gene is TRBV9, the J gene TRBJ2-1; possible D gene TRBD2, 6 bases. The germline V gene encodes CDR1 SGDLS and CDR2 YYNGEE. The V and J ends lost 2 bases and 4 bases respectively, with 10 bases between them. The CDR3 spans 14 residues. Filled out from reference TRBV9 and TRBJ2-1, the complete variable domain reads DSGVTQTPKHLITATGQRVTLRCSPRSGDLSVYWYQQSLDQGLQFLIQYYNGEERAKGNILERFSAQQFPDLHSELNLSSLELGDSALYFCASSVSRGYNEQFFGPGTRLTVL.

The CDR3 sequence: CASSLGGQANQPQHF. The CDR3 nucleotides are TGCGCCAGCAGCTTGGGGGGACAGGCTAATCAGCCCCAGCATTTT. The J gene is TRBJ1-5, the V gene TRBV5-1, with TRBD1 identical over 8 bases. V shed 0 bases and J 4 bases; nucleotides not matched to a gene: 3. In germline, CDR1 is SGHRS, CDR2 YFSETQ. The CDR3 is 15 residues long.

The chain is built from TRBV20-1 and TRBJ2-7, with D possibly TRBD2 on 6 matching bases. The CDR3 has 13 residues. The V end lost 6 bases, the J end lost 2 bases, and 14 bases lay between the germline ends. The V gene's germline CDR1 is DFQATT and CDR2 SNEGSKA (reference sequence). The CDR3 sequence: CSAEGRAPYEQYF. Written as DNA, the CDR3 is TGCAGTGCGGAGGGGCGAGCCCCCTACGAGCAGTACTTC.

This clonotype has just a few counts. This chain links TRBV12-3 or TRBV12-4 with TRBJ2-7; the D gene is possibly TRBD2 (6 bases). This CDR3 region has 16 residues. Deletions cut 0 bases from V and 0 bases from J, with 12 bases between. The CDR3: CASSLAGGIRSYEQYF. CDR3 DNA: TGTGCCAGCAGTTTAGCCGGAGGGATACGCTCCTACGAGCAGTACTTC.

This clonotype was seen only a few times. The gene calls are TRBV7-6 and TRBJ2-3; TRBD1 matches 10 bases. The CDR3 sequence is 17 residues long. Germline V gene data show CDR1 as SGHVS and CDR2 as FNYEAQ. V lost 4 bases and J lost 4; bases outside the gene matches: 11. CDR3 DNA: TGTGCCAGCAGCTCGCCAAGTAGGGGACAGGGGCCAGATACGCAGTATTTT. This encodes CASSSPSRGQGPDTQYF.

This clonotype was recorded a few times. The chain joins TRBV28 to TRBJ2-1; unclear D gene. The CDR3 has 14 residues. The germline V and J ends were trimmed by 2 bases and 5 bases, with 10 bases remaining between them. The germline CDR1 and CDR2 sequences are MDHEN and SYDVKM. The CDR3 DNA is TGTGCCAGCAGTTTAGCGGTAACAGACAATGAGCAGTTCTTC. It codes for CASSLAVTDNEQFF. Full variable domain (missing parts from reference TRBV28 and TRBJ2-1): DVKVTQSSRYLVKRTGEKVFLECVQDMDHENMFWYRQDPGLGLRLIYFSYDVKMKEKGDIPEGYSVSREKKERFSLILESASTNQTSMYLCASSLAVTDNEQFFGPGTRLTVL.

This clonotype was recorded a few times. The chain links TRBV7-2 to TRBJ2-7, with D unclear. The germline V and J ends were trimmed by 1 base and 6 bases, with 13 bases remaining between them. This CDR3 has 14 amino acids. Germline V gene sequence: CDR1 SGHTA, CDR2 FQGNSA. This CDR3 is CASSLDAISGEQYF. CDR3 bases: TGTGCCAGCAGCTTAGACGCTATTAGTGGCGAGCAGTACTTC.